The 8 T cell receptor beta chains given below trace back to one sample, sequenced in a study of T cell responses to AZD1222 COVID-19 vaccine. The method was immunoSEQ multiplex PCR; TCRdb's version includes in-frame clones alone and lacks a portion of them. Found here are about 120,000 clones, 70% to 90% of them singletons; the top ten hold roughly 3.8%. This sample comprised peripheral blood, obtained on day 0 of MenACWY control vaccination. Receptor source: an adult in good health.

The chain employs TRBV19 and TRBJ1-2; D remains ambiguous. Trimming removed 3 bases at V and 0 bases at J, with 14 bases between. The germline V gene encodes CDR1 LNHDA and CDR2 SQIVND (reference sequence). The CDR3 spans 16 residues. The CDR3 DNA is TGTGCCAGTAGTATCCCTGGGCAGGCTACTAACTATGGCTACACCTTC. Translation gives CASSIPGQATNYGYTF.

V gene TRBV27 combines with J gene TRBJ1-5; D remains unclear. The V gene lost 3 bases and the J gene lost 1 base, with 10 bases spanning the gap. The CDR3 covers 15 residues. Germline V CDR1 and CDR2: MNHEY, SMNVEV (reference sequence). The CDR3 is CASSLMAGSNQPQHF. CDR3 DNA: TGTGCCAGCAGTTTGATGGCCGGGAGCAATCAGCCCCAGCATTTT.

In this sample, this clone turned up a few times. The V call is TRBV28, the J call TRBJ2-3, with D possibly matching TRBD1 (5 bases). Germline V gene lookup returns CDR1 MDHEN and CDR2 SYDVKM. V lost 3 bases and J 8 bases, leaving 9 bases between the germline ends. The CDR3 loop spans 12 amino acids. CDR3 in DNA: TGTGCCAGCAGTTTGGGTCAGGGTACGCAGTATTTT. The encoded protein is CASSLGQGTQYF.

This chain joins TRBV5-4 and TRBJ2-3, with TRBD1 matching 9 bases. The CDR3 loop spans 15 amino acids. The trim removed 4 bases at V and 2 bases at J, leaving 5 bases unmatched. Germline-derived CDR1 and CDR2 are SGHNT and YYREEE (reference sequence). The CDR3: CASSQGTGPTDTQYF. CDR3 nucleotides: TGTGCCAGCAGCCAGGGGACAGGGCCCACAGATACGCAGTATTTT.

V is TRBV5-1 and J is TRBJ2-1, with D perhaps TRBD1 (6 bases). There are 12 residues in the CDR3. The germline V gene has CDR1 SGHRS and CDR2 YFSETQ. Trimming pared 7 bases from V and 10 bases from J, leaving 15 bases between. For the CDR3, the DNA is TGCGCCAGCCACCCAGGGGCCAGAGAGCAGTTCTTC. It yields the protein CASHPGAREQFF.

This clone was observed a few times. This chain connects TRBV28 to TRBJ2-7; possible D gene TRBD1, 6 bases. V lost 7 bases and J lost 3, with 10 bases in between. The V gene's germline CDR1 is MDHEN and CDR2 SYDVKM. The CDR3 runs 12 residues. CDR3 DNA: TGTGCCAGCAAAGGACAGCGCTACGAGCAGTACTTC. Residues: CASKGQRYEQYF.

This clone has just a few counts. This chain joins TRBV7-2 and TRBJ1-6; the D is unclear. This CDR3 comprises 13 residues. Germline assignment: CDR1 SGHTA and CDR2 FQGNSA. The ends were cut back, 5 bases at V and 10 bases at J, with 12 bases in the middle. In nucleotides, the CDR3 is TGTGCCAGCAGCCTAATGAGCGGCTCACCCCTCCACTTT. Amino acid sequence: CASSLMSGSPLHF.

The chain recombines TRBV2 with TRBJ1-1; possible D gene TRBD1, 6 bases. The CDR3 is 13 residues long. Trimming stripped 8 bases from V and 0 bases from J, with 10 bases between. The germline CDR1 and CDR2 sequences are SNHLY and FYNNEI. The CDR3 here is CASQGNLNTEAFF. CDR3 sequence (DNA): TGTGCCAGCCAGGGGAATCTGAACACTGAAGCTTTCTTT.